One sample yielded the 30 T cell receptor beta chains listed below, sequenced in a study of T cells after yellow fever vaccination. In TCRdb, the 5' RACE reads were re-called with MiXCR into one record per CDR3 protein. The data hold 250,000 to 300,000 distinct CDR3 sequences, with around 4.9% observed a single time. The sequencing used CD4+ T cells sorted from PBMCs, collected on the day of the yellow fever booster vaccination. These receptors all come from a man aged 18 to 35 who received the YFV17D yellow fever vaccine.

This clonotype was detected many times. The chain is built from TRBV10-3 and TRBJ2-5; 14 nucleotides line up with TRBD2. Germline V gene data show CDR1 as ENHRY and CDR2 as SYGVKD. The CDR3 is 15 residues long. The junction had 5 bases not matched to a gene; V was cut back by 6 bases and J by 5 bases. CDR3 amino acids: CAIRTSGGAWETQYF. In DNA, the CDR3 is TGTGCCATCAGGACTAGCGGGGGGGCGTGGGAGACCCAGTACTTC.

The CDR3 DNA sequence: TGTGCCAGCAGCTTAGGGCCGGGCCCTTTCGTCCAGTACTTC. It codes for CASSLGPGPFVQYF. This sequence joins TRBV7-9 and TRBJ2-7; D remains ambiguous. The CDR3 loop spans 14 amino acids. Trimming removed 1 base from V and 10 bases from J, with 17 bases in between. Germline V CDR1 and CDR2: SEHNR, FQNEAQ (reference sequence).

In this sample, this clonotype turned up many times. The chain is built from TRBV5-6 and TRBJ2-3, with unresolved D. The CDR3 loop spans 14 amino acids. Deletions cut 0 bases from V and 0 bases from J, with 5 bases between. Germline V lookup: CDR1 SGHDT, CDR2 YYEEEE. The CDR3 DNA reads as TGTGCCAGCAGCTTGGTAGTGAGCACAGATACGCAGTATTTT. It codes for CASSLVVSTDTQYF.

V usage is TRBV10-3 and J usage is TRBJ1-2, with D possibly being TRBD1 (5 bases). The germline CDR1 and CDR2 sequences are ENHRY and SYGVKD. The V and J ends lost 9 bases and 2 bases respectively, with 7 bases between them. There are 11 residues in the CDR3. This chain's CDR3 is CAIGTNYGYTF. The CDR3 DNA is TGTGCCATTGGGACCAACTATGGCTACACCTTC.

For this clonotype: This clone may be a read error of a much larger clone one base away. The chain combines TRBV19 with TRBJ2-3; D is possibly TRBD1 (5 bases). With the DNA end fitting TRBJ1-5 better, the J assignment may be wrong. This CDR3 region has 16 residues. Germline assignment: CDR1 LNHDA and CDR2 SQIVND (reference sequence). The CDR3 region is CASSIYGTSYTDTQHF. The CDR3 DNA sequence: TGTGCCAGTAGTATATATGGGACGTCTTACACAGATACGCAGCATTTT.

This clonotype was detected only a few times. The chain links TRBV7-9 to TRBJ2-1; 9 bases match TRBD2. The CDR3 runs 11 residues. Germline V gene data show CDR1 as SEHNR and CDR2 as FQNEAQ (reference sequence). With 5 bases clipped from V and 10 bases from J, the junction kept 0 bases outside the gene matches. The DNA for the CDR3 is TGTGCCAGCAGCGCGGGAGGGGAGCAGTTCTTC. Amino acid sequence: CASSAGGEQFF.

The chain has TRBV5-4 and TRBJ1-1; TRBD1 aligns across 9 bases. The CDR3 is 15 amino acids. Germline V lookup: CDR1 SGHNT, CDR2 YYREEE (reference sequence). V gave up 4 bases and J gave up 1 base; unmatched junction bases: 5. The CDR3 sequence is CASSPRTGANTEAFF. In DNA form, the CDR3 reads TGTGCCAGCAGCCCGCGGACAGGGGCGAACACTGAAGCTTTCTTT.

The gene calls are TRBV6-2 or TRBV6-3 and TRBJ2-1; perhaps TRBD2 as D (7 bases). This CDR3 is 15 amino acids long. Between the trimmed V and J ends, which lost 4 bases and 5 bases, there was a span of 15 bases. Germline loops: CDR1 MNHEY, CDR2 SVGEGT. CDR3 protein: CASSFGGQWNNEQFF. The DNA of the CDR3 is TGTGCCAGCAGTTTCGGGGGGCAGTGGAACAATGAGCAGTTCTTC.

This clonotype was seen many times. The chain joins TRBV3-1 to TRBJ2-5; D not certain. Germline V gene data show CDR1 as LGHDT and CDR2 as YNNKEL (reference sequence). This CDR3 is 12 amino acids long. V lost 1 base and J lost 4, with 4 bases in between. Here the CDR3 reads CASSQGGETQYF. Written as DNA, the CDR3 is TGTGCCAGCAGCCAAGGCGGAGAGACCCAGTACTTC.

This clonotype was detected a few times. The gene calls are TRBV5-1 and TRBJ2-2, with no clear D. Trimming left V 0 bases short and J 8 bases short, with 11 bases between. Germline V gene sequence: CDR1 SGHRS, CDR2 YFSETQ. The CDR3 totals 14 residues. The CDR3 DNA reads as TGCGCCAGCAGCTTGGGCAACGGCTGGGGGGAGCTGTTTTTT. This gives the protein CASSLGNGWGELFF.

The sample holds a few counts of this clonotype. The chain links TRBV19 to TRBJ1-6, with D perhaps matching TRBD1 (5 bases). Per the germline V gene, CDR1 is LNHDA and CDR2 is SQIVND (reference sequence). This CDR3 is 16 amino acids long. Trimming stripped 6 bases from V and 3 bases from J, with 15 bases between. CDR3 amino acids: CASSPRTPFYNSPLHF. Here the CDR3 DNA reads TGTGCCAGTAGCCCTCGGACACCTTTCTATAATTCACCCCTCCACTTT.

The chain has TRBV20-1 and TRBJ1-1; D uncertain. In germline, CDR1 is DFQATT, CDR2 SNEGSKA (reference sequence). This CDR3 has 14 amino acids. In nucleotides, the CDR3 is TGCAGCGCACCCAGGCGATTTGGCGTCACTGAAGCTTTCTTT. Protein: CSAPRRFGVTEAFF.

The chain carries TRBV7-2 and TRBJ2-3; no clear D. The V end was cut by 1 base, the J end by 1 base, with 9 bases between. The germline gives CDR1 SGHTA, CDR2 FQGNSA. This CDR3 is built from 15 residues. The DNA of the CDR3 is TGTGCCAGCAGCTTAGGGGCCTGGGGCACAGATACGCAGTATTTT. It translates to CASSLGAWGTDTQYF.

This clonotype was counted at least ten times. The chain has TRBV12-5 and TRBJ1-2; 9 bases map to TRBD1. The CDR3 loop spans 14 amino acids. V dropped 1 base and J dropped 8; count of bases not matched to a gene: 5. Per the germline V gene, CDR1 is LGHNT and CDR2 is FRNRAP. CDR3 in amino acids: CASGLEYRGQGYTF. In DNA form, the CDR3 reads TGTGCTAGTGGTTTGGAATACAGGGGGCAAGGCTACACCTTC.

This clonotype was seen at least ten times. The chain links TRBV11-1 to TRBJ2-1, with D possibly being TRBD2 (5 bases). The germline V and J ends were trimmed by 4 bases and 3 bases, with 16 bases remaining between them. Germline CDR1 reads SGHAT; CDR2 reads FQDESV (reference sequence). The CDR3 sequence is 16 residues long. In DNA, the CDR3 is TGTGCCAGCAGCTCCCGGAGCCTCGGGGTCTACAATGAGCAGTTCTTC. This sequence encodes CASSSRSLGVYNEQFF.

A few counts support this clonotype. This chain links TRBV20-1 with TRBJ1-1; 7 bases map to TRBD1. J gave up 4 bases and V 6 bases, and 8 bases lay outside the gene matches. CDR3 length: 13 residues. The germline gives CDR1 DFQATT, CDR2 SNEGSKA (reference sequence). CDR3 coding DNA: TGCAGTGCCGGGACAGCTGTTATCACTGAAGCTTTCTTT. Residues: CSAGTAVITEAFF.

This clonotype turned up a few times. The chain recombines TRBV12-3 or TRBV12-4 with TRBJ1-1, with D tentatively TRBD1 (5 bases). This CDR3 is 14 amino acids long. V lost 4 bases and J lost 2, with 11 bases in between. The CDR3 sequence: CASSSRGINTEAFF. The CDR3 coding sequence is TGTGCCAGCAGTTCCCGGGGGATAAACACTGAAGCTTTCTTT.

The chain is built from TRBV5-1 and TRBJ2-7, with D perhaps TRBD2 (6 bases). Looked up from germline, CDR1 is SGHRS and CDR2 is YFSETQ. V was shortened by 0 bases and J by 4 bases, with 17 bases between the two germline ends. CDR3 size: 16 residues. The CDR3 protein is CASSLGLGGISYEQYF. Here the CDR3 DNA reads TGCGCCAGCAGCTTGGGGCTTGGGGGGATCTCATACGAGCAGTACTTC.

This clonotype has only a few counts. Here the CDR3 DNA reads TGCAGTGCTCCCTTGGACGAAAAACTGTTTTTT. Translating it yields CSAPLDEKLFF. The chain is built from TRBV20-1 and TRBJ1-4; D unclear. There are 11 residues in the CDR3. Germline loops: CDR1 DFQATT, CDR2 SNEGSKA (reference sequence). The V and J ends lost 5 bases and 8 bases respectively, with 9 bases between them.

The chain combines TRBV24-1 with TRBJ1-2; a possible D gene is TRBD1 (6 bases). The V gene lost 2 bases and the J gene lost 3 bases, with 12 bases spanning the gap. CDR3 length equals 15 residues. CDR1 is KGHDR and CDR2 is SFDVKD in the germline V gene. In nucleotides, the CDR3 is TGTGCCACCAGTGATTCCGGGGGGCATGACTATGGCTACACCTTC. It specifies CATSDSGGHDYGYTF.

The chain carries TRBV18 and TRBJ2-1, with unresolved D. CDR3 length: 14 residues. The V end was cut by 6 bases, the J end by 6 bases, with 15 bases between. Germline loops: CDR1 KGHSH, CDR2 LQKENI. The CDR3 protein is CASSRDSKGNEQFF. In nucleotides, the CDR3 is TGTGCCAGCTCTCGCGATTCAAAGGGCAATGAGCAGTTCTTC.

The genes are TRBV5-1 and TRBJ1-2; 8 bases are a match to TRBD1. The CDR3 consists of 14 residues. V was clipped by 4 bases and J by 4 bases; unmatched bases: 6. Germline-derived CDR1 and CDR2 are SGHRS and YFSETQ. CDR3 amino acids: CASSRDQGAYGYTF. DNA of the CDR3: TGCGCCAGCAGCCGAGATCAGGGGGCCTATGGCTACACCTTC.

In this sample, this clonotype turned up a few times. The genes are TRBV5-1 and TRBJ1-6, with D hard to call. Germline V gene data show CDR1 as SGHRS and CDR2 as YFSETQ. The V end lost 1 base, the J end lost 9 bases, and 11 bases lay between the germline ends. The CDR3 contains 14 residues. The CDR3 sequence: CASSLSAVGSPLHF. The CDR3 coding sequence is TGCGCCAGCAGCTTGTCCGCAGTGGGTTCACCCCTCCACTTT. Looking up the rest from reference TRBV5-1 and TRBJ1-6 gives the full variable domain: KAGVTQTPRYLIKTRGQQVTLSCSPISGHRSVSWYQQTPGQGLQFLFEYFSETQRNKGNFPGRFSGRQFSNSRSEMNVSTLELGDSALYLCASSLSAVGSPLHFGNGTRLTVT.

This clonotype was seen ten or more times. The DNA for the CDR3 is TGTGCCAGCAGCCAAGATCTCGCCCGGGAGCTGTTTTTT. Protein: CASSQDLARELFF. The gene calls are TRBV14 and TRBJ2-2; D is ambiguous. Trimming took 0 bases from V and 9 from J, leaving 8 bases between them. The germline CDR1 and CDR2 sequences are SGHDN and FVKESK. The CDR3 length is 13 residues.

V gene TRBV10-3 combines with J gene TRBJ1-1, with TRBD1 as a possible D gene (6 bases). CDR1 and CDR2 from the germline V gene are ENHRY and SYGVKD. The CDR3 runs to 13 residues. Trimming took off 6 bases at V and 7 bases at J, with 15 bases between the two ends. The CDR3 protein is CAIRSGAGDEAFF. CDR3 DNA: TGTGCCATCAGATCGGGGGCAGGGGATGAAGCTTTCTTT.

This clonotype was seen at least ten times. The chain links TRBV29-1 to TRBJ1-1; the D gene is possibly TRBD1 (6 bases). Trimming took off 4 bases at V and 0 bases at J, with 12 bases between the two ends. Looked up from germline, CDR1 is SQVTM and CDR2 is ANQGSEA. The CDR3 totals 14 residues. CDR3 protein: CSVVRGGVNTEAFF. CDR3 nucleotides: TGCAGCGTTGTAAGAGGGGGGGTGAACACTGAAGCTTTCTTT.

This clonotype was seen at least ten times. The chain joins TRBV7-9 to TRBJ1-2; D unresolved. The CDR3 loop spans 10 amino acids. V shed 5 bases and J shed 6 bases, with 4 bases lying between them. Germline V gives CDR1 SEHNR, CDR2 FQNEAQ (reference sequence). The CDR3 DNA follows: TGTGCCAGCAGCCCCAATGGCTACACCTTC. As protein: CASSPNGYTF.

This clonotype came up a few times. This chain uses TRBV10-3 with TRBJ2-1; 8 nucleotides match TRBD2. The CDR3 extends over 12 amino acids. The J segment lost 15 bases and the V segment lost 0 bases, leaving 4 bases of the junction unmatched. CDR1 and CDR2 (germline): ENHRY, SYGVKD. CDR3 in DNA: TGTGCCATCAGTGAGTCGCTAGCGGGTACGTTCTTC. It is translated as CAISESLAGTFF.

CDR3 protein: CASSLGWDTGELFF. Here the CDR3 DNA reads TGCGCCAGCAGCTTGGGTTGGGACACCGGGGAGCTGTTTTTT. V and J are TRBV5-1 and TRBJ2-2, with unresolved D. Germline assignment: CDR1 SGHRS and CDR2 YFSETQ. V was clipped by 0 bases and J by 3 bases, with 6 bases between them. The CDR3 totals 14 residues.

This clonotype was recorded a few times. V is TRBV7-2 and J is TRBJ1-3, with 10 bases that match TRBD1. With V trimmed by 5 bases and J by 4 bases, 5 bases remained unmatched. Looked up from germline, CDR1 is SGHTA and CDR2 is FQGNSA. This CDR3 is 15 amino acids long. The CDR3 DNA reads TGTGCCAGCAGCGCGAGACAGGGGGCGGGAAACACCATATATTTT. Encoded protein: CASSARQGAGNTIYF.